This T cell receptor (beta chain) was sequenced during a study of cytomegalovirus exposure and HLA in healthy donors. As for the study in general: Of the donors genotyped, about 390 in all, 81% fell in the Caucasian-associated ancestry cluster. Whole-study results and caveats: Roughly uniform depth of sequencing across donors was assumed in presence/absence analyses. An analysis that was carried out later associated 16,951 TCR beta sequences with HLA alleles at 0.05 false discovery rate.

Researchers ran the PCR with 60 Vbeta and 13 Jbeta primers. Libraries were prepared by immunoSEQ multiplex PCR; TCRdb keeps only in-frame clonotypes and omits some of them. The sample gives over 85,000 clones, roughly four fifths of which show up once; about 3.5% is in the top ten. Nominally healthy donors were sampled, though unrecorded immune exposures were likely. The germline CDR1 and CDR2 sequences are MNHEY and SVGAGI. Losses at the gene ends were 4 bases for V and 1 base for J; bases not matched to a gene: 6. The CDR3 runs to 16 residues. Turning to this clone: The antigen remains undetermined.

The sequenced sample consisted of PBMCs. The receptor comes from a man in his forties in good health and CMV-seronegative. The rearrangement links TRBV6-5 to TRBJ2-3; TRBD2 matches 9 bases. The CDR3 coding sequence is TGTGCCAGCAGTTCATCCCGACTAGCGGGCACAGATACGCAGTATTTT. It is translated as CASSSSRLAGTDTQYF.